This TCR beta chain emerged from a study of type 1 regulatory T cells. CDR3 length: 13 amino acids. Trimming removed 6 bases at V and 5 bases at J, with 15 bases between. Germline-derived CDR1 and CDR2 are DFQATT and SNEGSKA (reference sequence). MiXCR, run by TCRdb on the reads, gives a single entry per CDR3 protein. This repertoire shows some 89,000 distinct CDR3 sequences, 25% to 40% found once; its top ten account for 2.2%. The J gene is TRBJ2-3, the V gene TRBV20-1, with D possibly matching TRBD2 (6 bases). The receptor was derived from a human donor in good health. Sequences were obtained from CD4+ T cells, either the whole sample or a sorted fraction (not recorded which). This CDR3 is CSANGGPGDTQYF. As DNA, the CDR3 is TGCAGTGCAAACGGAGGGCCGGGAGATACGCAGTATTTT.